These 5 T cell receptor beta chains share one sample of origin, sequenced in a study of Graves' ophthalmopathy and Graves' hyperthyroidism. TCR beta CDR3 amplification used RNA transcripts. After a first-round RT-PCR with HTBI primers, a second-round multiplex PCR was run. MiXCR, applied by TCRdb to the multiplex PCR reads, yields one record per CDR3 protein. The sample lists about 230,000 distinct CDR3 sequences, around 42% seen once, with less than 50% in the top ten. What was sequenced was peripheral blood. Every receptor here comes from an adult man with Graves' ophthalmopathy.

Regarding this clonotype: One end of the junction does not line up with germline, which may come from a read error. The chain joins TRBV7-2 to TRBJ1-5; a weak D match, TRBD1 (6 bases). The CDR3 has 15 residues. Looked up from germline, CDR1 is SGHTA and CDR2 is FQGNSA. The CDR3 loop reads CASSLVSGANQPRHF. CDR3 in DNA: TGTGCCAGCAGCTTAGTCTCGGGGGCTAATCAGCCCCGGCATTTT.

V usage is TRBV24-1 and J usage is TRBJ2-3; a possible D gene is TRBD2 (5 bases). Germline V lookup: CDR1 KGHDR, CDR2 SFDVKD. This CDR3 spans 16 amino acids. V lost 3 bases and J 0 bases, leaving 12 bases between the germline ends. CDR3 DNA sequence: TGTGCCACCAGTGATGCAGAGGGCCCGAGCACAGATACGCAGTATTTT. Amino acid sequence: CATSDAEGPSTDTQYF.

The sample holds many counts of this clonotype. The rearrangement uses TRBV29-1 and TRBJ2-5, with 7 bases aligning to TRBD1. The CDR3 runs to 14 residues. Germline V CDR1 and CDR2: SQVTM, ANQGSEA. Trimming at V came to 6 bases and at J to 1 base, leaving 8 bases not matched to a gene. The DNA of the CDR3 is TGCAGCGTCCAGTTGGGGACAGTCCAAGAGACCCAGTACTTC. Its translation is CSVQLGTVQETQYF.

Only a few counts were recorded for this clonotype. In DNA form, the CDR3 reads TGTGCCAGTAGCAGGGGACGGAGCTCTGGGGCCAACGTCCTGACTTTC. It translates to CASSRGRSSGANVLTF. V is TRBV19 and J is TRBJ2-6; maybe TRBD1 (6 bases). V lost 6 bases and J lost 0, with 12 bases in between. The V gene's germline CDR1 is LNHDA and CDR2 SQIVND (reference sequence). The CDR3 has 16 amino acids.

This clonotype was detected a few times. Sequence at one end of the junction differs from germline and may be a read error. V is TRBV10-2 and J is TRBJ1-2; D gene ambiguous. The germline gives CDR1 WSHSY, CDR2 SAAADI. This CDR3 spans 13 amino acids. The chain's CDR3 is CASSQEGGYGYTF. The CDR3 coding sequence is TGTGCCAGCAGCCAAGAGGGAGGTTATGGCTACACCTTC.